What follows is one T cell receptor (beta chain) and its context. Its specificity is not known. This sample is drawn from a study of T-cell reconstitution after alpha-beta-depleted transplantation in children. The study, taken as a whole, reports: Reports say that about two months after transplant, the alpha-beta T cells came out of several hundred graft clones that had expanded. T-cell numbers and diversity, one year after transplant, stemmed largely from T cells that were newly produced.

V trimming: 6 bases; J trimming: 5 bases; junction bases outside the gene matches: 12. CDR3 length: 16 amino acids. The germline V gene has CDR1 SNHLY and CDR2 FYNNEI. Unique molecular identifiers were used to barcode this TCRbeta library. One entry per CDR3 protein, called by TCRdb with MiXCR from the PCR reads. The table records about 900,000 distinct CDR3 sequences, less than 30% of them present only once. The chain employs TRBV2 and TRBJ2-5; 10 bases map to TRBD1. This sequence was found in a boy less than two years old who had a stem cell transplant for SCID, so the T cells may come from the graft donor. The material was PBMCs, mostly from graft donor cells, obtained 360 days after TCRalphabeta/CD19-depleted stem cell transplant. The CDR3 coding sequence is TGTGCCAGCAGGGACACCGGGACAGGGGTGAGGGAGACCCAGTACTTC. It is translated as CASRDTGTGVRETQYF.